This T cell receptor (beta chain) derives from a study of blood T cell repertoires in COVID-19. Looking at the study overall: Whether acute or convalescent, the COVID-19 samples came from the United States, Italy and Spain.

Trimming took off 3 bases at V and 6 bases at J, with 15 bases between the two ends. From germline, CDR1 is SNHLY and CDR2 FYNNEI. This CDR3 is 15 amino acids long. As handled by the study authors: Amplification of reference gene primers was used by the study to estimate nucleated cell counts. Data came from immunoSEQ multiplex PCR; TCRdb stores just in-frame clones and leaves some out. Clonal size and the V and J genes are those of that table, whereas D and trimming came from the DNA. The sample lists hundreds of thousands of clones, roughly 84% occurring once. What was sequenced was peripheral blood. This TCR was sampled from a woman aged 80 or over with active or convalescent COVID-19. V usage is TRBV2 and J usage is TRBJ1-5; TRBD1 is a possible D gene (5 bases). The CDR3 region has the DNA TGTGCCAGCAGTGACGGTCGGGCAGGGTCTCAGCCCCAGCATTTT. It translates to CASSDGRAGSQPQHF.